This paragraph covers one T cell receptor (beta chain) sequence. Its target is unknown. This record belongs to a study of T cells in localized non-small cell lung cancer. The table came from immunoSEQ multiplex PCR; TCRdb's copy has only in-frame clones and leaves some out. The sample contains about 34,000 clones, about nine tenths of which appear only once. Findings and caveats of the study: Longer overall survival was linked to higher blood T cell density. Uninvolved adjacent lung had higher T cell clonality than tumor and all other tissues. Out of the top 100 tumor clones, a median approximately 57 were seen in adjacent lung. Because sequencing included only one region (of the tumor), heterogeneity remains possible.

Germline assignment: CDR1 SGHAT and CDR2 FQNNGV. The CDR3 loop spans 16 amino acids. With V trimmed by 6 bases and J by 5 bases, 7 bases remained unmatched. Sequencing was performed on peripheral blood, taken before any cancer treatment. V usage is TRBV11-2 and J usage is TRBJ2-3; the match to TRBD2 covers 14 bases. This sequence was found in a woman aged 35 to 75 with stage I lung adenocarcinoma. The CDR3 region is CASSRRLAGGGDTQYF. In DNA, the CDR3 is TGTGCCAGCAGTCGCCGACTAGCGGGGGGGGGAGATACGCAGTATTTT.